This T cell receptor beta chain was identified during a study of shared clonotypes between healthy human individuals. Details on this clone: The antigen is undetermined.

V dropped 8 bases and J dropped 0 bases, with 11 bases sitting between them. Germline lookup yields CDR1 MDHEN and CDR2 SYDVKM. The CDR3 totals 13 residues. Study-wide results and limits: Collection of samples was limited to blood; tissue repertoires likely differ. Generation probabilities of non-shared clonotypes were lower (relative to those shared by all four donors).

Assay: immunoSEQ multiplex PCR; the TCRdb copy retains only in-frame clones and omits some. The sample lists around 2.5 million clones, approximately 93% seen once, with roughly 0.39% in the top ten. The TCR originated in a man in his late teens or twenties in good health. Some clones in this sample may be carry-over from other donors' samples. Sample: naive CD4+ T cells from PBMCs. As to subset: CD45RA+ positively selected. The V gene is TRBV28, the J gene TRBJ2-7; a possible D gene is TRBD1 (6 bases). CDR3 sequence (DNA): TGTGCCAGCGCCAGACAGGACTCCTACGAGCAGTACTTC. This gives the protein CASARQDSYEQYF.